The 7 T cell receptor beta chains in this list originate from one sample, sequenced in a study of CD8 T cells in ankylosing spondylitis. TCRdb re-called the 5' RACE reads through MiXCR, storing one row per CDR3 protein. This repertoire shows some 7,000 distinct CDR3 sequences, 2.5% to 3% found once; its top ten account for about 35%. Material for sequencing was blood, either unsorted or a sorted T cell fraction (not recorded which). Every receptor here comes from a female donor with ankylosing spondylitis or in good health (not recorded which).

This clonotype was seen at least ten times. This chain links TRBV9 with TRBJ2-3; 7 bases align to TRBD2. The CDR3 covers 16 residues. With V trimmed by 0 bases and J by 0 bases, 4 bases remained unmatched. Germline-derived CDR1 and CDR2 are SGDLS and YYNGEE. In nucleotides, the CDR3 is TGTGCCAGCAGCGTAGAAGTGGGGGGGAGCACAGATACGCAGTATTTT. This sequence encodes CASSVEVGGSTDTQYF.

There are many counts of this clonotype. The CDR3 is CASRGDGTPPVDTQYF. The CDR3 coding sequence is TGTGCCAGCAGGGGGGATGGGACTCCACCTGTGGATACGCAGTATTTT. The chain joins TRBV9 to TRBJ2-3, with D perhaps matching TRBD2 (6 bases). V lost 5 bases to trimming and J lost 6 bases, with 22 bases between them. The CDR3 has 16 residues. The germline V gene has CDR1 SGDLS and CDR2 YYNGEE. The whole variable domain, remainder taken from reference TRBV9 and TRBJ2-3, is DSGVTQTPKHLITATGQRVTLRCSPRSGDLSVYWYQQSLDQGLQFLIQYYNGEERAKGNILERFSAQQFPDLHSELNLSSLELGDSALYFCASRGDGTPPVDTQYFGPGTRLTVL.

V usage is TRBV9 and J usage is TRBJ2-3, with 7 bases matching TRBD2. The CDR3 sequence is 16 residues long. V dropped 0 bases and J dropped 2; count of bases not matched to a gene: 6. The germline V gene has CDR1 SGDLS and CDR2 YYNGEE. CDR3 residues: CASSVAGGRATDTQYF. CDR3 nucleotide sequence: TGTGCCAGCAGCGTAGCTGGAGGGAGGGCCACAGATACGCAGTATTTT.

The table lists this clonotype with a few counts. The chain combines TRBV9 with TRBJ2-2, with 12 bases aligning to TRBD2. Germline assignment: CDR1 SGDLS and CDR2 YYNGEE. The CDR3 consists of 16 residues. Germline trimming cut 0 bases from V and 4 bases from J; bases unmatched to any gene: 1. The CDR3 region is CASSVGLAGATGELFF. In nucleotides, the CDR3 is TGTGCCAGCAGCGTAGGACTAGCGGGGGCCACCGGGGAGCTGTTTTTT.

This clonotype appeared many times. The chain recombines TRBV9 with TRBJ1-2; 10 bases align to TRBD1. The CDR3 runs to 14 residues. V shed 4 bases, J shed 12 bases, and the junction held 12 bases outside the gene matches. Germline V gene data show CDR1 as SGDLS and CDR2 as YYNGEE. The CDR3 nucleotides read TGTGCCAGCAGCCCTTCCGGGACAGGGGAGGGAAACACCTTC. It is translated as CASSPSGTGEGNTF.

This clonotype is medium-sized. This chain joins TRBV9 and TRBJ2-3, with 9 bases lining up with TRBD2. Looked up from germline, CDR1 is SGDLS and CDR2 is YYNGEE. Trimming cost V 3 bases and J 5 bases; bases outside gene matches: 7. The CDR3 totals 15 residues. DNA of the CDR3: TGTGCCAGCAGCGAAAGCGGGGGGACCCAAGATACGCAGTATTTT. Its protein product is CASSESGGTQDTQYF.

This clonotype was counted ten times or more. The rearrangement uses TRBV9 and TRBJ2-5; D gene unclear. The CDR3 length is 13 residues. CDR1 and CDR2 from the germline V gene are SGDLS and YYNGEE. The V gene lost 3 bases and the J gene lost 2 bases, with 8 bases spanning the gap. The CDR3 here is CASSGRYQETQYF. The CDR3, as DNA: TGTGCCAGCAGCGGAAGGTATCAAGAGACCCAGTACTTC.